This T cell receptor beta chain was recovered during a study of cytomegalovirus exposure and HLA in healthy donors. The study, taken as a whole, reports: In a later analysis, TCR association rates varied by HLA locus: DRB1 most, HLA-C fewest.

The sample holds a few counts of this clone. Its antigen is currently unknown. The CDR3 totals 14 residues. The germline CDR1 and CDR2 sequences are GTSNPN and SVGIG (reference sequence). V lost 4 bases, J lost 7 bases, and 17 bases lay in between. The PCR was carried out with 60 Vbeta primers and 13 Jbeta primers. The assay was immunoSEQ multiplex PCR, and TCRdb's table has in-frame clones only and misses some. The data show around 170,000 clones, 70% to 80% seen once. Sequencing was carried out using PBMCs. The receptor was derived from a man aged 18 to 30 in good health and CMV-seronegative. The chain uses TRBV30 and TRBJ2-1, with D perhaps TRBD2 (6 bases). The CDR3 is CAWTFRRARNEQFF. CDR3 sequence (DNA): TGTGCCTGGACGTTCAGGAGGGCCAGGAATGAGCAGTTCTTC.